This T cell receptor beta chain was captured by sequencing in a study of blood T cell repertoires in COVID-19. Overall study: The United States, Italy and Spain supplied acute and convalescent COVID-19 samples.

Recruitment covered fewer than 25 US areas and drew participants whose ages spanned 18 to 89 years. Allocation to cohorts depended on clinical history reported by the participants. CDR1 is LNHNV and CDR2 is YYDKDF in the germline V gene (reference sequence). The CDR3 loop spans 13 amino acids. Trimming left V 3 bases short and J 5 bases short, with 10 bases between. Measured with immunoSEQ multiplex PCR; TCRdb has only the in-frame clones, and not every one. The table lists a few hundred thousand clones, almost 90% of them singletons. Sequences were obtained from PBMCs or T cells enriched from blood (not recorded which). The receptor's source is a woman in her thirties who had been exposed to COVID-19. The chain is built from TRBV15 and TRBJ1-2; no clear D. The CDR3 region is CATSRRREYGYTF. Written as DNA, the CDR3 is TGTGCCACCAGCAGGCGGAGGGAGTATGGCTACACCTTC. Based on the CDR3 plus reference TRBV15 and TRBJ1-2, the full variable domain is DAMVIQNPRYQVTQFGKPVTLSCSQTLNHNVMYWYQQKSSQAPKLLFHYYDKDFNNEADTPDNFQSRRPNTSFCFLDIRSPGLGDTAMYLCATSRRREYGYTFGSGTRLTVV.